This passage covers 22 T cell receptor beta chains from one sample sequenced in a study of cytomegalovirus exposure and HLA in healthy donors. Use of 60 Vbeta and 13 Jbeta primers characterized the PCR. Profiled with immunoSEQ multiplex PCR; TCRdb holds only in-frame clones, not every one. The sample records under 100,000 clones, about two thirds being singletons. The source material was PBMCs. Receptor source: a woman aged 50 to 60 in good health and CMV-seropositive.

The gene calls are TRBV19 and TRBJ2-2; 12 nucleotides line up with TRBD2. Germline CDR1 LNHDA, CDR2 SQIVND (reference sequence). The length of the CDR3 is 15 residues. V trimming: 10 bases; J trimming: 6 bases; junction bases outside the gene matches: 9. In DNA, the CDR3 is TGTGCCACCCAGACTAGCGGGAGTGTCTCCGGGGAGCTGTTTTTT. This codes for CATQTSGSVSGELFF.

This clone was found a few times. V usage is TRBV30 and J usage is TRBJ2-7, with TRBD1 matching 10 bases. V was clipped by 3 bases and J by 5 bases; unmatched bases: 10. This CDR3 region has 15 residues. Germline lookup yields CDR1 GTSNPN and CDR2 SVGIG (reference sequence). The CDR3 DNA reads TGTGCCTGGAGCAGAGGCCGGGACAGGGGAAACGAGCAGTACTTC. Amino acids: CAWSRGRDRGNEQYF.

The chain joins TRBV27 to TRBJ2-3, with D perhaps matching TRBD1 (5 bases). V lost 2 bases to trimming and J lost 1 base, with 13 bases between them. The CDR3 is made up of 16 amino acids. Germline V gene sequence: CDR1 MNHEY, CDR2 SMNVEV (reference sequence). CDR3 sequence: CASSLLRVRGTDTQYF. Here the CDR3 DNA reads TGTGCCAGCAGTTTACTCAGGGTGCGAGGCACAGATACGCAGTATTTT.

This sequence joins TRBV27 and TRBJ1-6; D not certain. Trimming took 4 bases from V and 8 from J, leaving 15 bases between them. The CDR3 is 15 residues long. Germline V gene sequence: CDR1 MNHEY, CDR2 SMNVEV (reference sequence). The CDR3 region is CASSSLSGGYSPLHF. The CDR3 DNA is TGTGCCAGCAGTTCCCTCAGTGGAGGTTATTCACCCCTCCACTTT.

This clone was counted a single time. This chain uses TRBV27 with TRBJ1-1; 7 nucleotides align to TRBD1. This CDR3 region has 14 residues. J lost 3 bases, V lost 7 bases, and 8 bases had no gene match. CDR1 MNHEY and CDR2 SMNVEV come from the germline V gene (reference sequence). The CDR3 sequence: CASKATGWDTEAFF. DNA of the CDR3: TGTGCCAGCAAAGCGACAGGGTGGGACACTGAAGCTTTCTTT.

The rearrangement uses TRBV5-1 and TRBJ2-3; tentative D call: TRBD1 (6 bases). Germline V CDR1 and CDR2: SGHRS, YFSETQ. V lost 4 bases to trimming and J lost 3 bases, with 9 bases between them. The CDR3 totals 13 residues. This CDR3 reads CASSRDTTDTQYF. DNA for the CDR3: TGCGCCAGCAGCCGGGACACAACAGATACGCAGTATTTT.

V and J are TRBV5-1 and TRBJ2-1, with 8 bases identical to TRBD1. CDR3 length equals 15 residues. The J segment lost 7 bases and the V segment lost 4 bases, leaving 10 bases of the junction unmatched. In germline, CDR1 is SGHRS, CDR2 YFSETQ. CDR3 residues: CASSPRGTGMNEQFF. In DNA, the CDR3 is TGCGCCAGCAGCCCGAGGGGGACAGGTATGAATGAGCAGTTCTTC.

This clone was seen a few times. Within the sample, other DNA sequences also encode this same CDR3. The chain has TRBV7-2 and TRBJ2-3; no reliable D call. With 1 base removed from V and 0 bases from J, the gap between germline ends came to 5 bases. This CDR3 contains 14 residues. Germline CDR1 reads SGHTA; CDR2 reads FQGNSA. CDR3 coding DNA: TGTGCCAGCAGCTTAGACCGGAGCACAGATACGCAGTATTTT. Translated, it gives CASSLDRSTDTQYF. Full variable domain (missing parts from reference TRBV7-2 and TRBJ2-3): GAGVSQSPSNKVTEKGKDVELRCDPISGHTALYWYRQSLGQGLEFLIYFQGNSAPDKSGLPSDRFSAERTGGSVSTLTIQRTQQEDSAVYLCASSLDRSTDTQYFGPGTRLTVL.

CDR3 DNA: TGTGCCAGCAGCCAAGACAACTTCCGGACTAGCGGGTACACAGATACGCAGTATTTT. This codes for CASSQDNFRTSGYTDTQYF. The rearrangement uses TRBV4-2 and TRBJ2-3, with 11 bases matching TRBD2. The CDR3 extends over 19 amino acids. Germline CDR1 and CDR2: LGHNA and YNFKEQ. Germline trimming cut 0 bases from V and 2 bases from J; bases unmatched to any gene: 10.

The chain is built from TRBV14 and TRBJ2-2; TRBD2 agrees at 7 bases. CDR1 and CDR2 (germline): SGHDN, FVKESK. This CDR3 contains 15 residues. J gave up 7 bases and V 1 base, and 6 bases lay outside the gene matches. CDR3 sequence: CASSQVASGYGELFF. CDR3 nucleotides: TGTGCCAGCAGCCAAGTAGCTAGCGGTTACGGGGAGCTGTTTTTT. Based on the CDR3 plus reference TRBV14 and TRBJ2-2, the full variable domain is EAGVTQFPSHSVIEKGQTVTLRCDPISGHDNLYWYRRVMGKEIKFLLHFVKESKQDESGMPNNRFLAERTGGTYSTLKVQPAELEDSGVYFCASSQVASGYGELFFGEGSRLTVL.

V is TRBV28 and J is TRBJ2-7; a weak D match, TRBD1 (6 bases). The V and J ends lost 5 bases and 4 bases respectively, with 24 bases between them. The CDR3 runs to 17 residues. CDR1 MDHEN and CDR2 SYDVKM come from the germline V gene. The CDR3 DNA sequence: TGTGCCAGCAGTCTCCCCTTCGTCGGGGCTAGGGGGTACGAGCAGTACTTC. Amino acids: CASSLPFVGARGYEQYF.

Only a few counts were recorded for this clone. The V and J genes are TRBV2 and TRBJ1-2; D not certain. Trimming took off 5 bases at V and 4 bases at J, with 17 bases between the two ends. Germline CDR1 reads SNHLY; CDR2 reads FYNNEI. The CDR3 is 15 residues long. CDR3 bases: TGTGCCAGCAGTTCCGGGATCCTAAGGCTCTATGGCTACACCTTC. Translating gives CASSSGILRLYGYTF.

The DNA for the CDR3 is TGTGCCAGCAGCGTGGCGGCTCGCCCGGATACGCAGTATTTT. Translating it yields CASSVAARPDTQYF. The rearrangement links TRBV9 to TRBJ2-3; no clear D gene. Trimming shortened V by 2 bases and J by 6 bases, and 13 bases separated the two germline ends. Per the germline V gene, CDR1 is SGDLS and CDR2 is YYNGEE. There are 14 residues in the CDR3.

The CDR3 bases are TGTGCCAGCAGCCCCGATGAAAAACTGTTTTTT. As protein: CASSPDEKLFF. V and J are TRBV7-9 and TRBJ1-4; no clear D gene. Germline V gives CDR1 SEHNR, CDR2 FQNEAQ (reference sequence). The CDR3 contains 11 residues. V was shortened by 5 bases and J by 6 bases, with 4 bases between the two germline ends.

There are a few counts of this clone. The chain carries TRBV7-3 and TRBJ2-3; TRBD1 agrees at 7 bases. The CDR3 extends over 17 amino acids. Germline lookup yields CDR1 SGHTA and CDR2 FQGTGA. With V trimmed by 5 bases and J by 6 bases, 17 bases remained unmatched. Written as DNA, the CDR3 is TGTGCCAGCAGCCAATTCTCCCCTCAGGGGGATATGGATACGCAGTATTTT. Amino acids: CASSQFSPQGDMDTQYF.

V and J are TRBV27 and TRBJ1-5, with D maybe TRBD1 (6 bases). V was trimmed by 3 bases and J by 4 bases, leaving 13 bases between them. The length of the CDR3 is 15 residues. The germline CDR1 and CDR2 sequences are MNHEY and SMNVEV (reference sequence). The CDR3 DNA follows: TGTGCCAGCAGTTTCGGGGGGCTAGAAAATCAGCCCCAGCATTTT. It yields the protein CASSFGGLENQPQHF.

The chain recombines TRBV29-1 with TRBJ2-1; TRBD1 matches at 9 bases. This CDR3 has 16 residues. Germline V gene data show CDR1 as SQVTM and CDR2 as ANQGSEA. With 2 bases clipped from V and 7 bases from J, the junction kept 12 bases outside the gene matches. DNA for the CDR3: TGCAGCGTTGAAAATAGGGCACAGGGGGCTAGGAATGAGCAGTTCTTC. Its protein product is CSVENRAQGARNEQFF.

The gene calls are TRBV30 and TRBJ2-3, with a weak D call TRBD2 (6 bases). Germline V gives CDR1 GTSNPN, CDR2 SVGIG (reference sequence). Between the trimmed V and J ends, which lost 3 bases and 3 bases, there was a span of 10 bases. This CDR3 has 13 residues. DNA of the CDR3: TGTGCCTGGAGGGGTGCGGGGACAGATACGCAGTATTTT. It is translated as CAWRGAGTDTQYF.

V and J are TRBV5-4 and TRBJ2-5, with 10 bases that match TRBD2. This CDR3 contains 15 residues. Unmatched junction bases numbered 3, after V lost 1 base and J lost 3 bases. CDR1 is SGHNT, CDR2 YYREEE, per germline (reference sequence). CDR3 region: CASSLPGLAEETQYF. In nucleotides, the CDR3 is TGTGCCAGCAGCTTGCCCGGACTAGCGGAAGAGACCCAGTACTTC.

With respect to this clone: Mismatch with germline at one junction end may stem from a read error. The identical CDR3 is also encoded by other nucleotide sequences in the sample. V and J are TRBV5-1 and TRBJ2-2; TRBD2 matches at 8 bases. This CDR3 is 18 amino acids long. Germline CDR1 is SGHRS and CDR2 is YFSETQ. DNA for the CDR3: TGCGCCAGCAGCTTCGGGAGGGTACCTCCGTCGAATACCGGGGAGCTGTTTTTT. Translation gives CASSFGRVPPSNTGELFF.

The V call is TRBV7-9, the J call TRBJ2-1, with D tentatively TRBD2 (6 bases). CDR1 is SEHNR, CDR2 FQNEAQ, per germline (reference sequence). The CDR3 loop spans 16 amino acids. The V end lost 0 bases, the J end lost 5 bases, and 14 bases lay between the germline ends. CDR3 region: CASSLAGGGGHNEQFF. The CDR3 DNA reads TGTGCCAGCAGCTTAGCGGGGGGAGGAGGCCACAATGAGCAGTTCTTC.

This rearrangement joins TRBV5-1 to TRBJ2-6, with D possibly matching TRBD2 (5 bases). Germline loops: CDR1 SGHRS, CDR2 YFSETQ. CDR3 length: 13 amino acids. The ends were cut back, 4 bases at V and 4 bases at J, with 6 bases in the middle. The CDR3 DNA sequence: TGCGCCAGCAGCCCGGGAGGGGCCAACGTCCTGACTTTC. This encodes CASSPGGANVLTF.